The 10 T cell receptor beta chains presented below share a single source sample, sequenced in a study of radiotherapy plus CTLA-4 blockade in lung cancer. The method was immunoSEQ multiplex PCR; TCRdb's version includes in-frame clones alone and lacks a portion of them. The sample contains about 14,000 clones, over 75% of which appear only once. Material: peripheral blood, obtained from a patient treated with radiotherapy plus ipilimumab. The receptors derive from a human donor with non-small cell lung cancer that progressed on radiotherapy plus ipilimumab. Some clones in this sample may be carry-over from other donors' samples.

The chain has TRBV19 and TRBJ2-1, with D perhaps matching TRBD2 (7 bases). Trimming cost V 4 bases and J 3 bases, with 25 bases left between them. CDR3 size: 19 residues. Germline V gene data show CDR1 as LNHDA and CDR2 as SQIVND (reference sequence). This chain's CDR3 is CASSTRGGGELAVYNEQFF. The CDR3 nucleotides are TGTGCCAGTAGTACCCGGGGAGGGGGGGAACTAGCTGTCTACAATGAGCAGTTCTTC. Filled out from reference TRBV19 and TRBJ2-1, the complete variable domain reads DGGITQSPKYLFRKEGQNVTLSCEQNLNHDAMYWYRQDPGQGLRLIYYSQIVNDFQKGDIAEGYSVSREKKESFPLTVTSAQKNPTAFYLCASSTRGGGELAVYNEQFFGPGTRLTVL.

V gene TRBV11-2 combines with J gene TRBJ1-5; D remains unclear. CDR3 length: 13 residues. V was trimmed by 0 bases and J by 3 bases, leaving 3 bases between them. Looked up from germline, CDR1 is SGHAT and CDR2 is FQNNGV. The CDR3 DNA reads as TGTGCCAGCAGCTTAGATCTCAATCAGCCCCAGCATTTT. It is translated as CASSLDLNQPQHF.

CDR3 residues: CASSESGPGQGYYEQYF. CDR3 bases: TGCGCCAGCAGTGAGTCGGGGCCGGGACAGGGTTACTACGAGCAGTACTTC. The chain joins TRBV10-2 to TRBJ2-7, with TRBD1 identical over 9 bases. The CDR3 sequence is 17 residues long. Unmatched junction bases numbered 9, after V lost 0 bases and J lost 3 bases. In germline, CDR1 is WSHSY, CDR2 SAAADI.

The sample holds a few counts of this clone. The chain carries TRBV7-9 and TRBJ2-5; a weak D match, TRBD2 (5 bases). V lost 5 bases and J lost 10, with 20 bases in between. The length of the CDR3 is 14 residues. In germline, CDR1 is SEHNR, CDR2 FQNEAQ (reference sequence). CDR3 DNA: TGTGCCAGCAGCCCCCCGGCACTGTCCGCGGGCCAGTACTTC. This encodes CASSPPALSAGQYF.

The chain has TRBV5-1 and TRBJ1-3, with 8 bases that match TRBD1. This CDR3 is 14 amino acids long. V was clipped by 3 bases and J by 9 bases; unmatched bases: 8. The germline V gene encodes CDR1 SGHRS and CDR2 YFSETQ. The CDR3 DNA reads TGCGCCAGCAGCTACGGACAGGGAAGCCGCACCATATATTTT. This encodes CASSYGQGSRTIYF.

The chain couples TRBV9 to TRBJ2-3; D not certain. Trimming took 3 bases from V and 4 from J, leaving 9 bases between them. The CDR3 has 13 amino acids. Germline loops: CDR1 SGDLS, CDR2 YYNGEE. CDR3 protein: CASSAQVADTQYF. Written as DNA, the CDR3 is TGTGCCAGCAGCGCCCAGGTGGCAGATACGCAGTATTTT.

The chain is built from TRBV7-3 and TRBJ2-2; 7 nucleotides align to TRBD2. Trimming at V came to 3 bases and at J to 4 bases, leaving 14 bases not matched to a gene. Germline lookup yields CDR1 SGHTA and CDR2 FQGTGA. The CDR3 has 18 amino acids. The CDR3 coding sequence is TGTGCCAGCAGCTTTTTGGGTTTCGGGGGGAAGAGCACCGGGGAGCTGTTTTTT. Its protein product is CASSFLGFGGKSTGELFF.

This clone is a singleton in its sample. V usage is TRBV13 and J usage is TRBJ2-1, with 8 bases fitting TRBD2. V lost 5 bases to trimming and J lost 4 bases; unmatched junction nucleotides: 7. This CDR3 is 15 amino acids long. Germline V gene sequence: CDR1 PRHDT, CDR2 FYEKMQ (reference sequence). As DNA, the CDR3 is TGTGCCAGCAGCCGCCTCCGGGGGGGGTACAATGAGCAGTTCTTC. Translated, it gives CASSRLRGGYNEQFF.

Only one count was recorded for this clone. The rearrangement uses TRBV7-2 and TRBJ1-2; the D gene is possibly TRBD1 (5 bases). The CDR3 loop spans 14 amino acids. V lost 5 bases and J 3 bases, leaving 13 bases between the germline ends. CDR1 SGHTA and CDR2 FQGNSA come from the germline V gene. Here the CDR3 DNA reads TGTGCCAGCAGCACCGGGGGGAATTACTATGGCTACACCTTC. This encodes CASSTGGNYYGYTF.

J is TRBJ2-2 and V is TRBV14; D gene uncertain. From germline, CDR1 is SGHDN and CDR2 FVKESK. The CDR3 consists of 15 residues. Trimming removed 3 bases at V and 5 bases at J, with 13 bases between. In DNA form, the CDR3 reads TGTGCCAGCAGCCACTGGCCAGTAAAGACCGGGGAGCTGTTTTTT. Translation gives CASSHWPVKTGELFF.